The 24 T cell receptor beta chains listed next were all sequenced from one sample in a study of blood T cell repertoires in COVID-19. Measured with immunoSEQ multiplex PCR; TCRdb has only the in-frame clones, and not every one. The sample records 200,000 to 250,000 clones, 75% to 85% being singletons. The sequenced sample consisted of peripheral blood. These receptor sequences come from a human donor in a cohort sampled during active COVID-19.

The chain has TRBV6-2 or TRBV6-3 and TRBJ1-6; unclear D gene. The V gene's germline CDR1 is MNHEY and CDR2 SVGEGT. V was pared by 2 bases and J by 7 bases, with 15 bases between. This CDR3 region has 16 residues. In nucleotides, the CDR3 is TGTGCCAGCAGTTACAGGTCTCTAGCAGGAAATTCACCCCTCCACTTT. Translated, it gives CASSYRSLAGNSPLHF.

The chain links TRBV5-1 to TRBJ1-6; D unresolved. This CDR3 is 15 amino acids long. CDR1 is SGHRS, CDR2 YFSETQ, per germline. V lost 1 base, J lost 1 base, and 6 bases lay in between. Written as DNA, the CDR3 is TGCGCCAGCAGCTTGCGGGGATCCTATAATTCACCCCTCCACTTT. Protein: CASSLRGSYNSPLHF.

Worth noting for this clone: The same CDR3 arises from other DNA sequences in this sample as well. The chain combines TRBV15 with TRBJ2-3; 7 bases line up with TRBD2. V shed 2 bases and J 3 bases; nucleotides not matched to a gene: 5. CDR3 length equals 15 residues. Per germline, CDR1 LNHNV and CDR2 YYDKDF (reference sequence). The CDR3 here is CATSRRQGGTDTQYF. In DNA, the CDR3 is TGTGCCACCAGCAGAAGGCAGGGAGGGACAGATACGCAGTATTTT.

The chain uses TRBV29-1 and TRBJ1-1; 9 bases map to TRBD1. The CDR3 totals 14 residues. The germline V gene encodes CDR1 SQVTM and CDR2 ANQGSEA. With V trimmed by 7 bases and J by 4 bases, 10 bases remained unmatched. The CDR3 nucleotides read TGCAGCGGGGACCCTGGACAGGGGACCACTGAAGCTTTCTTT. This encodes CSGDPGQGTTEAFF.

The chain joins TRBV6-5 to TRBJ1-5, with D hard to call. CDR3 length: 15 residues. CDR1 and CDR2 from the germline V gene are MNHEY and SVGAGI. V dropped 3 bases and J dropped 4 bases, with 13 bases sitting between them. The CDR3 DNA sequence: TGTGCCAGCAGTTATAGCTTCACAATGAATCAGCCCCAGCATTTT. It translates to CASSYSFTMNQPQHF.

The chain joins TRBV6-2 or TRBV6-3 to TRBJ2-5; D might be TRBD2 (7 bases). The V end was cut by 6 bases, the J end by 0 bases, with 17 bases between. CDR3 length: 16 residues. Germline CDR1 MNHEY, CDR2 SVGEGT. The CDR3 DNA reads as TGTGCCAGCAGCCCCCGAGGGGGGGTGTACCAAGAGACCCAGTACTTC. Its translation: CASSPRGGVYQETQYF.

The genes are TRBV10-2 and TRBJ1-5; 9 bases fit TRBD1. CDR1 is WSHSY and CDR2 is SAAADI in the germline V gene. This CDR3 region has 14 residues. The V segment lost 6 bases and the J segment 6 bases; nucleotides outside the gene matches: 6. The CDR3 coding sequence is TGCGCCAGCAGGACAGGGGGAGAGGGTCAGCCCCAGCATTTT. The encoded protein is CASRTGGEGQPQHF.

The chain has TRBV5-5 and TRBJ1-1; TRBD1 aligns across 7 bases. The CDR3 runs to 14 residues. J was trimmed by 7 bases and V by 3 bases; bases with no gene match: 9. Germline V gene data show CDR1 as SGHKS and CDR2 as YYEKEE (reference sequence). The CDR3 reads CASSSYVQGFEAFF. The DNA of the CDR3 is TGTGCCAGCAGCTCCTACGTACAGGGGTTTGAAGCTTTCTTT.

The chain couples TRBV30 to TRBJ2-1; D call uncertain. V was cut by 0 bases and J by 6 bases, with 6 bases left in between. CDR1 is GTSNPN, CDR2 SVGIG, per germline (reference sequence). CDR3 length: 12 amino acids. The CDR3 DNA reads TGTGCCTGGAGTGTACTGTCCAATGAGCAGTTCTTC. Amino acid sequence: CAWSVLSNEQFF.

The chain has TRBV2 and TRBJ1-1; 9 nucleotides agree with TRBD1. Trimming at V came to 7 bases and at J to 7 bases, leaving 7 bases not matched to a gene. The CDR3 is made up of 13 amino acids. Germline loops: CDR1 SNHLY, CDR2 FYNNEI. The chain's CDR3 is CASKRTGEGEAFF. CDR3 coding DNA: TGTGCCAGCAAGAGGACAGGGGAAGGTGAAGCTTTCTTT.

The chain links TRBV29-1 to TRBJ2-1, with D possibly TRBD1 on 6 matching bases. Per germline, CDR1 SQVTM and CDR2 ANQGSEA. The V and J ends lost 8 bases and 10 bases respectively, with 18 bases between them. There are 12 residues in the CDR3. CDR3 nucleotide sequence: TGCAGCATACCCTCTGGGGGCCAGGAGCAGTTCTTC. It yields the protein CSIPSGGQEQFF.

V gene TRBV7-6 combines with J gene TRBJ1-2; 7 nucleotides agree with TRBD1. J gave up 1 base and V 5 bases, and 16 bases lay outside the gene matches. The germline V gene has CDR1 SGHVS and CDR2 FNYEAQ. The CDR3 is made up of 18 amino acids. The CDR3: CASSPDKTGRGDNYGYTF. CDR3 nucleotides: TGTGCCAGCAGCCCGGACAAGACAGGGAGAGGGGATAACTATGGCTACACCTTC.

The rearrangement joins TRBV19 to TRBJ2-7; the D gene is possibly TRBD1 (6 bases). Trimming took 7 bases from V and 7 from J, leaving 23 bases between them. Germline assignment: CDR1 LNHDA and CDR2 SQIVND (reference sequence). The CDR3 runs to 15 residues. The CDR3 coding sequence is TGTGCCAGTATATGGGTTAGGACAGCCCTGGGGGAGCAGTACTTC. This sequence encodes CASIWVRTALGEQYF.

The V call is TRBV3-1 (or the pseudogene TRBV3-2), the J call TRBJ1-2; 8 bases fit TRBD1. The V and J ends lost 0 bases and 8 bases, in that order; junction bases with no gene match: 5. Germline-derived CDR1 and CDR2 are LGHDT and YNNKEL (reference sequence). CDR3 length: 14 residues. The CDR3 DNA reads TGTGCCAGCAGCCAAGAAGACAGGGGTAGCGGCTACACCTTC. Translation gives CASSQEDRGSGYTF.

The genes are TRBV5-4 and TRBJ2-3; TRBD2 matches 15 bases. J gave up 8 bases and V 3 bases, and 4 bases lay outside the gene matches. CDR1 and CDR2 (germline): SGHNT, YYREEE (reference sequence). CDR3 length: 15 residues. CDR3 nucleotide sequence: TGTGCCAGCAGCTCCTCGGGACTAGCGGGAGGTACGCAGTATTTT. It is translated as CASSSSGLAGGTQYF.

V is TRBV4-3 and J is TRBJ2-7; D perhaps matches TRBD1 (6 bases). This CDR3 comprises 15 residues. CDR1 and CDR2 (germline): LGHNA, YSLEER. Trimming removed 1 base from V and 1 base from J, with 11 bases in between. This CDR3 reads CASSQGGTSSYEQYF. For the CDR3, the DNA is TGCGCCAGCAGCCAAGGAGGGACATCTTCCTACGAGCAGTACTTC.

The chain recombines TRBV6-6 with TRBJ2-3; 10 bases are shared with TRBD2. CDR1 MNHNY and CDR2 SVGAGI come from the germline V gene (reference sequence). The CDR3 sequence is 15 residues long. The V and J ends lost 2 bases and 7 bases, in that order; junction bases with no gene match: 6. CDR3 protein: CASSYPTTSGYTQYF. The CDR3 nucleotides read TGTGCCAGCAGTTACCCGACGACTAGCGGGTATACGCAGTATTTT.

The chain recombines TRBV6-5 with TRBJ1-2, with D possibly matching TRBD1 (5 bases). Germline assignment: CDR1 MNHEY and CDR2 SVGAGI. The V end was cut by 2 bases, the J end by 3 bases, with 10 bases between. The CDR3 extends over 14 amino acids. CDR3 sequence reads: CASSYLSGYYGYTF. The CDR3 DNA follows: TGTGCCAGCAGTTACCTCTCAGGGTACTATGGCTACACCTTC.

The chain uses TRBV19 and TRBJ2-1, with 8 bases that match TRBD2. Per germline, CDR1 LNHDA and CDR2 SQIVND (reference sequence). The V and J ends lost 5 bases and 0 bases, in that order; junction bases with no gene match: 9. The CDR3 is made up of 17 amino acids. DNA of the CDR3: TGTGCCAGTAGTCCTTTTACGGGGGGGCGCTCCTACAATGAGCAGTTCTTC. Its translation: CASSPFTGGRSYNEQFF.

This rearrangement joins TRBV5-5 to TRBJ1-6; 10 bases agree with TRBD1. CDR1 and CDR2 (germline): SGHKS, YYEKEE (reference sequence). The length of the CDR3 is 15 residues. V was pared by 4 bases and J by 8 bases, with 6 bases of the junction left unmatched. CDR3 bases: TGTGCCAGCAGCCCGACAGGGGGCATTGATTCACCCCTCCACTTT. Translating gives CASSPTGGIDSPLHF.

This chain joins TRBV10-3 and TRBJ2-7, with 10 bases fitting TRBD1. Germline V gives CDR1 ENHRY, CDR2 SYGVKD. The CDR3 runs 15 residues. V gave up 5 bases and J gave up 3 bases; unmatched junction bases: 7. CDR3 sequence: CAISPSRDRGYEQYF. The CDR3 DNA is TGTGCCATCAGTCCCTCCCGGGACAGGGGCTACGAGCAGTACTTC.

The chain carries TRBV19 and TRBJ2-2; 9 bases fit TRBD2. From germline, CDR1 is LNHDA and CDR2 SQIVND (reference sequence). CDR3 length equals 16 residues. With V trimmed by 6 bases and J by 7 bases, 12 bases remained unmatched. This CDR3 reads CASRLDTGTSIGELFF. DNA of the CDR3: TGTGCCAGTAGGCTAGATACCGGGACTAGCATCGGGGAGCTGTTTTTT.

The chain uses TRBV15 and TRBJ2-7, with D perhaps TRBD2 (6 bases). Germline values: CDR1 LNHNV, CDR2 YYDKDF (reference sequence). CDR3 length equals 14 residues. V lost 5 bases and J 3 bases, leaving 14 bases between the germline ends. CDR3 DNA: TGTGCCACCAGCGCCCTGGGGACTTACTACGAGCAGTACTTC. Its translation: CATSALGTYYEQYF. Full variable domain (rest looked up from reference TRBV15 and TRBJ2-7): DAMVIQNPRYQVTQFGKPVTLSCSQTLNHNVMYWYQQKSSQAPKLLFHYYDKDFNNEADTPDNFQSRRPNTSFCFLDIRSPGLGDTAMYLCATSALGTYYEQYFGPGTRLTVT.

This chain links TRBV19 with TRBJ2-7; a possible D gene is TRBD2 (6 bases). V gave up 6 bases and J gave up 4 bases, with 16 bases separating them. Germline CDR1 and CDR2: LNHDA and SQIVND (reference sequence). The CDR3 is made up of 14 amino acids. The CDR3 nucleotides read TGTGCCAGTAGCCCTCCGGAGGGGTCGTACGAGCAGTACTTC. This gives the protein CASSPPEGSYEQYF. Filled out from reference TRBV19 and TRBJ2-7, the complete variable domain reads DGGITQSPKYLFRKEGQNVTLSCEQNLNHDAMYWYRQDPGQGLRLIYYSQIVNDFQKGDIAEGYSVSREKKESFPLTVTSAQKNPTAFYLCASSPPEGSYEQYFGPGTRLTVT.